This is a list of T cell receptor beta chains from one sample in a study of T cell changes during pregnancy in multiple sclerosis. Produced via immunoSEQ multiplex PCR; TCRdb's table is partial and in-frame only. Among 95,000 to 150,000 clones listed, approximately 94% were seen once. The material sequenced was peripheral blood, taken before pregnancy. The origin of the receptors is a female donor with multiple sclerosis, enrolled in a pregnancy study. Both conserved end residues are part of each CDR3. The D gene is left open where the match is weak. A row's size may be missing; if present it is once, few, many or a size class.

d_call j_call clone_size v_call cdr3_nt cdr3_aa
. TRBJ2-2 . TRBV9 TGTGCCAGCAGCGTTGCAGGCACCGGGGAGCTGTTTTTT CASSVAGTGELFF
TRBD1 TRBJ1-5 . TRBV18 TGTGCCAGCTCACTCCGGGACAGCTTTAATCAGCCCCAGCATTTT CASSLRDSFNQPQHF
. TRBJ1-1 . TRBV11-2 TGTGCCAGCAGCTCTATCCGAACAGGGAAGAGAGGTGAAGCTTTCTTT CASSSIRTGKRGEAFF
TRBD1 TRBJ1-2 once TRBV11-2 TGTGCCAGCAGCTCTCGGGACAGGACGGGGGAAGGCTACACCTTC CASSSRDRTGEGYTF
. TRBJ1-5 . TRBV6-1 TGTGCCAGCAGTGAGCCAGTTTATAGCAATCAGCCCCAGCATTTT CASSEPVYSNQPQHF
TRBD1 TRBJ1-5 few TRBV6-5 TGTGCCAGCACACAGGGGATGGGACAGCCCCAGCATTTT CASTQGMGQPQHF
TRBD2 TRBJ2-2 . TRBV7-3 TGTGCCAGCAGCTTAGGGGCTAGCGGGACCGGGGAGCTGTTTTTT CASSLGASGTGELFF
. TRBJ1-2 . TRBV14 TGTGCCAGCAGCCAAGATCTGGCAGGGAACTATGGCTACACCTTC CASSQDLAGNYGYTF
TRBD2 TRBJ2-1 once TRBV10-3 TGTGCCATCACCGACCGGGAGGGGTTGGCTGAGCAGTTCTTC CAITDREGLAEQFF
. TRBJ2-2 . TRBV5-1 TGCGCCAGCCGAGGGGGGGGGCCAGGGAACACCGGGGAGCTGTTTTTT CASRGGGPGNTGELFF
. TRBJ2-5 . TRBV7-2 TGTGCCAGCAGCTTAGACGGCCGGGGCCAAGAGACCCAGTACTTC CASSLDGRGQETQYF
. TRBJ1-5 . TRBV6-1 TGTGCCAGCAGTGAAAGCCATCTTAGCAATCAGCCCCAGCATTTT CASSESHLSNQPQHF
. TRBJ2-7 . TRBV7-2 TGTGCCAGCAGCTTAGTGCATTCACCCCTAGCGAGGGGTGACGAGCAGTACTTC CASSLVHSPLARGDEQYF
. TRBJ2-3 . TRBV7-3 TGTGCCAGCAGCTTAAATTGGGCCCCGGGCACAGATACGCAGTATTTT CASSLNWAPGTDTQYF
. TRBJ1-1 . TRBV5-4 TGTGCCAGCAGCTTGGGGGGGCTCGAAGCTTTCTTT CASSLGGLEAFF
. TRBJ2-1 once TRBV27 TGTGCCAGCAGTCCGCTAGGTAGTATAAATGAGCAGTTCTTC CASSPLGSINEQFF
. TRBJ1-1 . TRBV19 TGTGCCAGTAGTATAGAACTGGACAGCACTGAAGCTTTCTTT CASSIELDSTEAFF
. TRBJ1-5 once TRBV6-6 TGTGCCAGCAAAGAGGTTGGCAATCAGCCCCAGCATTTT CASKEVGNQPQHF
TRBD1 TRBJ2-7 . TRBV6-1 TGTGCCAGCAGGGAAGGGGGCACCAGCTCCTACGAGCAGTACTTC CASREGGTSSYEQYF
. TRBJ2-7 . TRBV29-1 TGCAGCGTTGAAGATCAGGGGGGTGCCAACTACGAGCAGTACTTC CSVEDQGGANYEQYF
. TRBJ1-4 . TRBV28 TGTGCCAGCAGTTTAGTCGGGAGCAATGAAAAACTGTTTTTT CASSLVGSNEKLFF
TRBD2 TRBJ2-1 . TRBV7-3 TGTGCCAGCAGCTTTCAGGGAGGGTTCGATGAGCAGTTCTTC CASSFQGGFDEQFF
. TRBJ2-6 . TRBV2 TGTGCCAGCAATATGGGGGCCAACGTCCTGACTTTC CASNMGANVLTF
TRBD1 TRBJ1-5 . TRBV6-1 TGTGCCAGCAGTGAGAGGGGACAGTCCAATCAGCCCCAGCATTTT CASSERGQSNQPQHF
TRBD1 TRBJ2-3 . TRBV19 TGTGCCAGTAGTATAGCCCAGGGGGCGCGAACAGATACGCAGTATTTT CASSIAQGARTDTQYF
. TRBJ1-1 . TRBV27 TGTGCCAGCAGCCGAACAGGGTTTACGGCTGAAGCTTTCTTT CASSRTGFTAEAFF
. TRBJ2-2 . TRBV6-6 TGTGCCAGCAGTTACTCCGGGGTTGGAACCGGGGAGCTGTTTTTT CASSYSGVGTGELFF